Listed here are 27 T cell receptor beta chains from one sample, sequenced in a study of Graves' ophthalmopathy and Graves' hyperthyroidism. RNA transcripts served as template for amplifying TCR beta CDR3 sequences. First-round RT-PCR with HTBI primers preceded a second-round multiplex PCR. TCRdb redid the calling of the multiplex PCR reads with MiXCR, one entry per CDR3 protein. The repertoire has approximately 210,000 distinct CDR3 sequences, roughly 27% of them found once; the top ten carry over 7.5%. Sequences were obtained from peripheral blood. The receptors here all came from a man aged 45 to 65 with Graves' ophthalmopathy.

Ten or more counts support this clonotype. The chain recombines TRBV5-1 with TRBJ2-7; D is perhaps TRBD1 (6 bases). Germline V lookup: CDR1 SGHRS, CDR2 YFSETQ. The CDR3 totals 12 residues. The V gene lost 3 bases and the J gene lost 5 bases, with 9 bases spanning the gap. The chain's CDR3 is CASSSTGNEQYF. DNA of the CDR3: TGCGCCAGCAGCTCAACAGGGAACGAGCAGTACTTC.

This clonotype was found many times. CDR3 nucleotides: TGTGCCACGGCCCCCGGGCAAATACAAGAGACCCAGTACTTC. Translation gives CATAPGQIQETQYF. This chain links TRBV15 with TRBJ2-5; no clear D. Trimming cost V 9 bases and J 2 bases, with 16 bases left between them. CDR1 and CDR2 from the germline V gene are LNHNV and YYDKDF (reference sequence). This CDR3 has 14 residues.

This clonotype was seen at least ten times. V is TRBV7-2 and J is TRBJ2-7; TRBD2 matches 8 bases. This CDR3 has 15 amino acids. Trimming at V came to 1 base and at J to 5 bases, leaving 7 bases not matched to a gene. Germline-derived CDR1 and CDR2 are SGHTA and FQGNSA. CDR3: CASSLGAGVAHEQYF. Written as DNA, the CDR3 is TGTGCCAGCAGCTTAGGAGCGGGAGTAGCCCACGAGCAGTACTTC.

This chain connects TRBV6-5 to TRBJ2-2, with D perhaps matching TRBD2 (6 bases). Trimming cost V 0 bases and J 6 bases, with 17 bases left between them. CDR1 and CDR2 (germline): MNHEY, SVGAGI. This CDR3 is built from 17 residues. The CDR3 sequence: CASSYSPRLVSAGELFF. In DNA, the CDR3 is TGTGCCAGCAGTTACTCTCCGAGACTAGTTTCGGCCGGGGAGCTGTTTTTT.

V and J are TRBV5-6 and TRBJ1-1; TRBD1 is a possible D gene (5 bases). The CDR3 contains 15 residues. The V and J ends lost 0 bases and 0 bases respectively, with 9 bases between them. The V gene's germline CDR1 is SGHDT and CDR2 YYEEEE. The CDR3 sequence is CASSLGQGMNTEAFF. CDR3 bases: TGTGCCAGCAGCTTGGGGCAGGGCATGAACACTGAAGCTTTCTTT.

In nucleotides, the CDR3 is TGTGCCAGCAGTCAAACAGGGAGAGGACCTGAAGCTTTCTTT. The encoded protein is CASSQTGRGPEAFF. The V gene is TRBV11-2, the J gene TRBJ1-1; maybe TRBD1 (6 bases). Trimming pared 6 bases from V and 6 bases from J, leaving 17 bases between. The CDR3 runs 14 residues. Per the germline V gene, CDR1 is SGHAT and CDR2 is FQNNGV.

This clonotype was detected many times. The CDR3 protein is CASSQEGTIIPPEQYF. CDR3 coding DNA: TGCGCCAGCAGCCAAGAAGGGACTATTATCCCCCCCGAGCAGTACTTC. The V gene is TRBV4-1, the J gene TRBJ2-7; TRBD2 matches at 7 bases. Trimming at V came to 0 bases and at J to 6 bases, leaving 11 bases not matched to a gene. This CDR3 spans 16 amino acids. Germline V gives CDR1 MGHRA, CDR2 YSYEKL.

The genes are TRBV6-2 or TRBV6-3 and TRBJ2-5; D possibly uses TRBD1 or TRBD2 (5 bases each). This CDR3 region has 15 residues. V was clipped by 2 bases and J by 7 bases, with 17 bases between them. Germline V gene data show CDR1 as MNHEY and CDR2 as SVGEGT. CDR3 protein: CASSYEDEAGGTQYF. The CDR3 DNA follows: TGTGCCAGCAGTTACGAGGACGAAGCTGGGGGGACCCAGTACTTC.

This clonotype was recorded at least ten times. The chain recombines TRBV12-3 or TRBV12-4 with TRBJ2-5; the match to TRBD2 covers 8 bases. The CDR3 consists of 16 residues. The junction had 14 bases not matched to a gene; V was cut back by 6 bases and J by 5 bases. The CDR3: CASSPGGGRSGETQYF. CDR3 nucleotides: TGTGCCAGCAGCCCCGGCGGCGGGAGGAGTGGCGAGACCCAGTACTTC.

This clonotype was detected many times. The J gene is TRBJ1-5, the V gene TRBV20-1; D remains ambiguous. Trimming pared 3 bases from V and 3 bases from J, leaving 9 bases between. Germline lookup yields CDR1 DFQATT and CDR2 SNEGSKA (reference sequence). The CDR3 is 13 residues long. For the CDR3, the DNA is TGCAGTGCTAGTGACCAAATCAATCAGCCCCAGCATTTT. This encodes CSASDQINQPQHF.

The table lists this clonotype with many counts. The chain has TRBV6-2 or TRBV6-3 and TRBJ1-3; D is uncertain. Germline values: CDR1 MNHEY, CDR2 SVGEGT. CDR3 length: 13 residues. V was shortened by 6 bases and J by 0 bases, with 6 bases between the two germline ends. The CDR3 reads CASRQHSGNTIYF. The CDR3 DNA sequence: TGTGCCAGCAGGCAGCACTCTGGAAACACCATATATTTT.

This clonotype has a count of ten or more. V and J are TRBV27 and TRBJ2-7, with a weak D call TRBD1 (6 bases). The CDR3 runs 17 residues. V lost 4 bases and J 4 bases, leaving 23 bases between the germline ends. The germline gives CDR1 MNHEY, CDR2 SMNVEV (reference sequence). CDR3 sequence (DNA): TGTGCCAGCAGTTCGCCCGGGACAACAAGGGTAGTGTACGAGCAGTACTTC. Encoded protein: CASSSPGTTRVVYEQYF.

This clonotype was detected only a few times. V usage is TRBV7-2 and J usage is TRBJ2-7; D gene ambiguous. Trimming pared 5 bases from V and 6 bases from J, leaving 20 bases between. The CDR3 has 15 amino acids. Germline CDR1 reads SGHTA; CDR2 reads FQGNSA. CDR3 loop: CASSGQAHVLAEQYF. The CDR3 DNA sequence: TGTGCCAGCAGCGGGCAGGCTCACGTTCTTGCCGAGCAGTACTTC. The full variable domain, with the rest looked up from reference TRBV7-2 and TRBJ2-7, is GAGVSQSPSNKVTEKGKDVELRCDPISGHTALYWYRQSLGQGLEFLIYFQGNSAPDKSGLPSDRFSAERTGGSVSTLTIQRTQQEDSAVYLCASSGQAHVLAEQYFGPGTRLTVT.

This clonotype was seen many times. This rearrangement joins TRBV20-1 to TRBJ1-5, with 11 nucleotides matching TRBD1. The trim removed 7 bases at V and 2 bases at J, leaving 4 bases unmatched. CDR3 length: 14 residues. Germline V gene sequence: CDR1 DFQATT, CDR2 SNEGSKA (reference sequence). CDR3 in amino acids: CSVGQGAGNQPQHF. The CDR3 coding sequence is TGCAGTGTAGGACAGGGGGCGGGCAATCAGCCCCAGCATTTT.

CDR3 in amino acids: CSARDETSGSYEQYF. The CDR3 DNA reads as TGCAGTGCTAGAGACGAGACTAGCGGGAGTTACGAGCAGTACTTC. The gene calls are TRBV20-1 and TRBJ2-7; 12 positions match TRBD2. This CDR3 comprises 15 residues. Germline trimming cut 0 bases from V and 4 bases from J; bases unmatched to any gene: 4. CDR1 and CDR2 from the germline V gene are DFQATT and SNEGSKA (reference sequence).

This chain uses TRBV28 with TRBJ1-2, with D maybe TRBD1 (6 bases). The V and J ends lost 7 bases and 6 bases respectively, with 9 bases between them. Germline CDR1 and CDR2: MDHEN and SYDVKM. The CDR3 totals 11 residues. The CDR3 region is CASTGGDGYTF. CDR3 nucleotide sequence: TGTGCCAGCACTGGGGGCGATGGCTACACCTTC.

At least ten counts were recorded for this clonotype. The CDR3 DNA reads TGTGCCAGCAGTCGGGACCTATTCGCTGTTTCACCCCTCCACTTT. Translated: CASSRDLFAVSPLHF. This chain uses TRBV6-5 with TRBJ1-6; tentatively, D is TRBD1 (5 bases). V lost 5 bases to trimming and J lost 9 bases, with 17 bases between them. This CDR3 region has 15 residues. CDR1 and CDR2 from the germline V gene are MNHEY and SVGAGI.

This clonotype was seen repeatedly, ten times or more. CDR3 loop: CASSVDGLAKNIQYF. DNA of the CDR3: TGTGCCAGCAGCGTCGATGGATTAGCCAAAAACATTCAGTACTTC. J is TRBJ2-4 and V is TRBV7-9; the D is unclear. V lost 5 bases to trimming and J lost 0 bases, with 11 bases between them. Germline values: CDR1 SEHNR, CDR2 FQNEAQ (reference sequence). The length of the CDR3 is 15 residues.

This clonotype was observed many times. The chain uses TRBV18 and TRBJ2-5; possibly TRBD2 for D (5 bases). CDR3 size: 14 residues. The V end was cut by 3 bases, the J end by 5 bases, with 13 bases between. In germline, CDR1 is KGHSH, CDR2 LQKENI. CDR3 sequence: CASSPKGSGETQYF. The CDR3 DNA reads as TGTGCCAGCTCACCTAAAGGGAGTGGGGAGACCCAGTACTTC.

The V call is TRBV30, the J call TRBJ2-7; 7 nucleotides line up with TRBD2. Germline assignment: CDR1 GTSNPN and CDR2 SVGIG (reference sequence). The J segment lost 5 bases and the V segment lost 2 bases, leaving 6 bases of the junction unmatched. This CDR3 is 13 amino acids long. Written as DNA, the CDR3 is TGTGCCTGGAGTATTGGGGGGGGGAACGAGCAGTACTTC. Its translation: CAWSIGGGNEQYF.

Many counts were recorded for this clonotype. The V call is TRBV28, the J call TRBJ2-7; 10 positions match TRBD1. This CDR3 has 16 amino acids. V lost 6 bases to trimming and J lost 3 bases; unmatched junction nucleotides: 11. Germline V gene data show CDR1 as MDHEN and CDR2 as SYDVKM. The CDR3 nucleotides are TGTGCCAGCAGCCCCTATCCGGGACAGGGGCGCTACGAGCAGTACTTC. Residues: CASSPYPGQGRYEQYF.

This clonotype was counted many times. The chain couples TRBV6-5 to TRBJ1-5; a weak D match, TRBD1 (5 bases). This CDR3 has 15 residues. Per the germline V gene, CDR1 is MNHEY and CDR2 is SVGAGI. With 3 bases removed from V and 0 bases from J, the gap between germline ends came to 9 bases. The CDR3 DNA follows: TGTGCCAGCAGTTATTCAGGGAATAGCAATCAGCCCCAGCATTTT. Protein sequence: CASSYSGNSNQPQHF.

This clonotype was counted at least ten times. This CDR3 is CASSFGRALQETQYF. CDR3 nucleotides: TGCGCCAGCAGCTTCGGCAGGGCTCTTCAAGAGACCCAGTACTTC. The V and J genes are TRBV5-1 and TRBJ2-5, with a weak D call TRBD1 (5 bases). The germline gives CDR1 SGHRS, CDR2 YFSETQ. CDR3 size: 15 residues. Trimming shortened V by 2 bases and J by 2 bases, and 13 bases separated the two germline ends.

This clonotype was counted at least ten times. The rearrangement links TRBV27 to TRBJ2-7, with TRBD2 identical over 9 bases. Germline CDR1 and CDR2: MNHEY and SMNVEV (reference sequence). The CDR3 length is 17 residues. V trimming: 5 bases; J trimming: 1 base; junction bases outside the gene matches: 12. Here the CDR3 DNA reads TGTGCCAGCAGTCCACTCTCAAGACTAGCGGATTCCTACGAGCAGTACTTC. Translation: CASSPLSRLADSYEQYF.

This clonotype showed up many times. Here the CDR3 reads CASNSGGLNTEAFF. CDR3 sequence (DNA): TGTGCCAGTAACTCCGGGGGATTGAACACTGAAGCTTTCTTT. The chain carries TRBV19 and TRBJ1-1; the D gene is possibly TRBD1 (5 bases). The CDR3 consists of 14 residues. Trimming removed 7 bases at V and 0 bases at J, with 12 bases between. Germline V CDR1 and CDR2: LNHDA, SQIVND (reference sequence).

The CDR3 here is CASSSIFQETQYF. The CDR3 nucleotides are TGTGCCAGCTCCTCCATCTTTCAAGAGACCCAGTACTTC. The genes are TRBV18 and TRBJ2-5; D not resolved. The ends were cut back, 6 bases at V and 2 bases at J, with 10 bases in the middle. CDR3 length: 13 amino acids. Germline CDR1 KGHSH, CDR2 LQKENI.

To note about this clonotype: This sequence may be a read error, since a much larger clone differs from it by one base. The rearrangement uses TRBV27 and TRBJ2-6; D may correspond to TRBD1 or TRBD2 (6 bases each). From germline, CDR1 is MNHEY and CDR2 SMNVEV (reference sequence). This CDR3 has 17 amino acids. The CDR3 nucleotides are TGTACCACCCAACGGGGGCCTCACCCCTCTGGGGCCAACGTCCTGACTTTC. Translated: CTTQRGPHPSGANVLTF.